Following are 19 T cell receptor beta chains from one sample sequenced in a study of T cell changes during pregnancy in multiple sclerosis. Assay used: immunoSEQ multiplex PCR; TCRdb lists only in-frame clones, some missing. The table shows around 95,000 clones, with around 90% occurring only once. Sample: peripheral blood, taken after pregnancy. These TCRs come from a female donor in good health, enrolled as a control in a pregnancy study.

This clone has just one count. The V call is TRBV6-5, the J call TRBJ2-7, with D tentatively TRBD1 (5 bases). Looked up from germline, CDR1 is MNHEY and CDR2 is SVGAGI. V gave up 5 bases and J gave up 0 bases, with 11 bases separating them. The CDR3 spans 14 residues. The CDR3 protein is CASSRQLNSYEQYF. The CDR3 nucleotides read TGTGCCAGCAGTCGACAGCTCAACTCCTACGAGCAGTACTTC.

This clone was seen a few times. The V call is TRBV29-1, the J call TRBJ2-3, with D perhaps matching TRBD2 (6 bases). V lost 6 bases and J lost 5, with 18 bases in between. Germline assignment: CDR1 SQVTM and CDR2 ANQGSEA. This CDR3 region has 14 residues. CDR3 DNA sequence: TGCAGCGTCCCTAGGCGGGATTATGAAGATACGCAGTATTTT. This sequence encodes CSVPRRDYEDTQYF.

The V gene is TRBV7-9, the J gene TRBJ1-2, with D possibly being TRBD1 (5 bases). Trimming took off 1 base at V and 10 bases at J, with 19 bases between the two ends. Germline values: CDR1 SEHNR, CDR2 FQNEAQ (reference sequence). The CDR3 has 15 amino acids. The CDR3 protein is CASSLVEGGRVNYTF. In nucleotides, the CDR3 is TGTGCCAGCAGCTTAGTGGAGGGTGGCAGGGTAAACTACACCTTC.

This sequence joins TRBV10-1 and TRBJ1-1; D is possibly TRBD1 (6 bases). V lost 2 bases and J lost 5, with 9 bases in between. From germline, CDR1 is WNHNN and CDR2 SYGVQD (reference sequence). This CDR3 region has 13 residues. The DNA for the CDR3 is TGCGCCAGCAGTGAGCAGGGGCGAACTGAAGCTTTCTTT. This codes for CASSEQGRTEAFF.

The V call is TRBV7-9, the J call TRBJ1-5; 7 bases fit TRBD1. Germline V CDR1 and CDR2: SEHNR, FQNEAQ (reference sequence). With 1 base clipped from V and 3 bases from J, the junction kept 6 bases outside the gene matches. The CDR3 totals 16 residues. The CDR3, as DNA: TGTGCCAGCAGCTTAGTTCGCAGGGGGTCCAATCAGCCCCAGCATTTT. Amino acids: CASSLVRRGSNQPQHF.

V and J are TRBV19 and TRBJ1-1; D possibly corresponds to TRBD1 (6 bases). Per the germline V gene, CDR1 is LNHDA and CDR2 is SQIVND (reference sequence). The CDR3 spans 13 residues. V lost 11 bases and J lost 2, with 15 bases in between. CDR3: CAVQTGYNTEAFF. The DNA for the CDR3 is TGTGCCGTACAGACAGGATATAACACTGAAGCTTTCTTT.

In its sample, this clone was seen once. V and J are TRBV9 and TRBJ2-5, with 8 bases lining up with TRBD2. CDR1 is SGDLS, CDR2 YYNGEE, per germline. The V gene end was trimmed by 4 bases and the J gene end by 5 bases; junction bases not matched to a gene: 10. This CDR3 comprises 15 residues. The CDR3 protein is CASSPPRGGAETQYF. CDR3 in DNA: TGTGCCAGCAGCCCCCCCCGGGGGGGGGCGGAGACCCAGTACTTC. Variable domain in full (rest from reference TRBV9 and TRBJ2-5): DSGVTQTPKHLITATGQRVTLRCSPRSGDLSVYWYQQSLDQGLQFLIQYYNGEERAKGNILERFSAQQFPDLHSELNLSSLELGDSALYFCASSPPRGGAETQYFGPGTRLLVL.

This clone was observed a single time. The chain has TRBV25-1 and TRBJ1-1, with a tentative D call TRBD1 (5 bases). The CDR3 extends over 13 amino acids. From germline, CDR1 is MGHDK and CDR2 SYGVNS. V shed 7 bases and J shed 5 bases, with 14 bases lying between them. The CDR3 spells CASTEGLGTEAFF. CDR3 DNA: TGTGCCAGCACCGAGGGACTTGGGACTGAAGCTTTCTTT.

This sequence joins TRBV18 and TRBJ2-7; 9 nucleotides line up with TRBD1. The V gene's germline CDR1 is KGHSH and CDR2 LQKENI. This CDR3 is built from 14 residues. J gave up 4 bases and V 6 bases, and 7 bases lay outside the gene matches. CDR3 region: CASSRDRVVYEQYF. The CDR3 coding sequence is TGTGCCAGCTCCCGGGACAGGGTCGTTTACGAGCAGTACTTC.

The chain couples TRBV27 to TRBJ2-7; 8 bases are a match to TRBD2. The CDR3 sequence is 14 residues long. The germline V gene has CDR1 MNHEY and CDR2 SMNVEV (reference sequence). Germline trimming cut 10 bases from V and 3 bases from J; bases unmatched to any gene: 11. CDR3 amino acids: CAIGGGSTGYEQYF. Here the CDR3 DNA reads TGTGCCATCGGGGGGGGGTCTACAGGCTACGAGCAGTACTTC.

CDR3 DNA: TGTGCCAGCAGCCAAGATAGAGGCCTACCTTACTGGGAGCAGTACTTC. Its protein is CASSQDRGLPYWEQYF. The J gene is TRBJ2-7, the V gene TRBV14; D uncertain. The ends were cut back, 0 bases at V and 7 bases at J, with 19 bases in the middle. Per germline, CDR1 SGHDN and CDR2 FVKESK. CDR3 length: 16 amino acids.

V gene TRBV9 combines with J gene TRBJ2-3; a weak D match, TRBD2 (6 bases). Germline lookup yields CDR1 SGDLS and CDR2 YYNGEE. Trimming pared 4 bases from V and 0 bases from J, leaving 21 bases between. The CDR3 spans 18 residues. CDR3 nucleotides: TGTGCCAGCAGCCCCCTTCCCCCGCGGGGACCTAGCACAGATACGCAGTATTTT. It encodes CASSPLPPRGPSTDTQYF.

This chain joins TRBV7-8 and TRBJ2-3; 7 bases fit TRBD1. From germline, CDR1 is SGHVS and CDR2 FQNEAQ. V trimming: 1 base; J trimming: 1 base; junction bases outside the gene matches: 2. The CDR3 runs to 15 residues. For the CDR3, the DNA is TGTGCCAGCAGCTTAGAGGGACAGCGCACAGATACGCAGTATTTT. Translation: CASSLEGQRTDTQYF.

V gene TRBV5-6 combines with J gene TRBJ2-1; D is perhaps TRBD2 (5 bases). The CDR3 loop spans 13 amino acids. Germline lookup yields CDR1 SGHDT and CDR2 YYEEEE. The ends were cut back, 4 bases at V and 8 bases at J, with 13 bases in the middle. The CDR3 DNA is TGTGCCAGCAGCACCGGACTCGTAGATGAGCAGTTCTTC. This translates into CASSTGLVDEQFF. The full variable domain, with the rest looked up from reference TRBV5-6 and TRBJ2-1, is DAGVTQSPTHLIKTRGQQVTLRCSPKSGHDTVSWYQQALGQGPQFIFQYYEEEERQRGNFPDRFSGHQFPNYSSELNVNALLLGDSALYLCASSTGLVDEQFFGPGTRLTVL.

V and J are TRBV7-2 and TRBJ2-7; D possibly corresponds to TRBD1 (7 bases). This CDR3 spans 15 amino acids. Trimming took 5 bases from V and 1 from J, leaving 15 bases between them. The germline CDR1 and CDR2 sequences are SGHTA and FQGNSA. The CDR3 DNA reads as TGTGCCAGCAGCCGACGGCAGGGGGGTTCCTACGAGCAGTACTTC. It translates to CASSRRQGGSYEQYF.

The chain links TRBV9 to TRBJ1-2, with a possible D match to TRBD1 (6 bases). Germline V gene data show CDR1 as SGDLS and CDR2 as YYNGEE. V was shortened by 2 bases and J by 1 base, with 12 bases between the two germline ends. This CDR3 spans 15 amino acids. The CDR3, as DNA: TGTGCCAGCAGCGTGACGGACAGTCTTAACTATGGCTACACCTTC. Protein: CASSVTDSLNYGYTF.

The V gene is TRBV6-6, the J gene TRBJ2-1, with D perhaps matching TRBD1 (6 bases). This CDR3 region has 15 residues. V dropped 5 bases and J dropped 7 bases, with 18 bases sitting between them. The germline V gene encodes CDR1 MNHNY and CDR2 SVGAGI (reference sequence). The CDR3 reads CASSLGQTRWNEQFF. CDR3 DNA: TGTGCCAGCAGTCTGGGACAAACGCGGTGGAATGAGCAGTTCTTC.

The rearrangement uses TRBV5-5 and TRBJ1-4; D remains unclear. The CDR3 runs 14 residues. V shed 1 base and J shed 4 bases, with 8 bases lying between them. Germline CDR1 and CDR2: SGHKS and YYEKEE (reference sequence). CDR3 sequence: CASSLLTVNEKLFF. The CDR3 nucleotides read TGTGCCAGCAGCTTGTTAACAGTTAATGAAAAACTGTTTTTT.

CDR3 in DNA: TGTGCCAGTAGTATCCAGGTTGGTGAAGCTTTCTTT. It translates to CASSIQVGEAFF. This chain uses TRBV19 with TRBJ1-1; D gene ambiguous. The CDR3 loop spans 12 amino acids. V dropped 3 bases and J dropped 7 bases, with 9 bases sitting between them. CDR1 is LNHDA and CDR2 is SQIVND in the germline V gene (reference sequence).